The following is a T cell receptor beta chain sequence with its context. Its matching antigen is unknown. PCR amplification relied on 60 Vbeta primers (plus 13 Jbeta primers). Using immunoSEQ multiplex PCR, the repertoire was profiled, and TCRdb retains in-frame clones only, with some absent. The table records under 150,000 clones, 84% of them present only once. These data are taken from a study of cytomegalovirus exposure and HLA in healthy donors. Germline CDR1 reads MNHNY; CDR2 reads SVGAGI (reference sequence). Trimming removed 2 bases at V and 4 bases at J, with 9 bases between. The CDR3 totals 14 residues. The study's findings and limits: The likely explanation for a cluster of highly shared sequence variants was sequencing artifact.

The gene calls are TRBV6-6 and TRBJ1-3, with unresolved D. The sequence was obtained from a man in his forties or fifties in good health and CMV-seronegative. Sequencing was performed on PBMCs. CDR3 nucleotide sequence: TGTGCCAGCAGTTACACGGGGTACGGAAACACCATATATTTT. Residues: CASSYTGYGNTIYF.